These T cell receptor beta chains were read from a single sample in a study of Graves' ophthalmopathy and Graves' hyperthyroidism. TCRdb itself ran the multiplex PCR reads through MiXCR, one entry per CDR3 protein. The sample holds about 500,000 distinct CDR3 sequences, less than 45% seen once. The sample was peripheral blood or thyroid tissue (not recorded which). The receptors come from an adult man with Graves' hyperthyroidism. CDR3s include the opening cysteine and the closing phenylalanine or tryptophan. D genes are given only for firm matches. A row's size may be missing; if present it is once, few, many or a size class.

TRBJ2-5	TRBV27	NA	few	TGTGCCAGCAGTCCCCTCATTTCGACTCGGGCGTACTTC	CASSPLISTRAYF
TRBJ2-6	TRBV7-9	NA	many	TGTGCCAGCAGCTCTAACAAGCAGTCTGGGGCCAACGTCCTGACTTTC	CASSSNKQSGANVLTF
TRBJ2-7	TRBV25-1	TRBD1	NA	TGTGCCAGCAGCAAAACAGGGGTCGAAATGGTCTACGAGCAGTACTTC	CASSKTGVEMVYEQYF
TRBJ2-7	TRBV10-2	NA	many	TGCGCCAGCAGTGAGGCATCTCTCCGTCCCTACGAGCAGTACTTC	CASSEASLRPYEQYF
TRBJ2-1	TRBV20-1	TRBD2	NA	TGCAGTGTCGGGAGGGCTGTGGATGAGCAGTTCTTC	CSVGRAVDEQFF
TRBJ1-1	TRBV4-1	NA	many	TGCGCCAGCAGCCAAGAAAGGCAGGCTAACACTGAAGCTTTCTTT	CASSQERQANTEAFF
TRBJ1-4	TRBV4-1	NA	few	TGCGCCAGCAGCCAAGATCCGGGGGTTGCTGAAAAACTGTTTTTT	CASSQDPGVAEKLFF
TRBJ1-1	TRBV13	NA	many	TGTGCCAGCAGCTTAGTCGGAAGGGCAGGGGCTGACACTGAAGCTTTCTTT	CASSLVGRAGADTEAFF
TRBJ2-4	TRBV29-1	NA	NA	TGCAGCGTTGATCGTAGAGCCAAAAACATTCAGTACTTC	CSVDRRAKNIQYF
TRBJ2-7	TRBV2	TRBD1	few	TGTGCCAGCAGTCGGGACAGGGGCGCCGAGCAGTACTTC	CASSRDRGAEQYF
TRBJ1-5	TRBV5-8	TRBD1	few	TGTGCCAGCAGCATACCCCCGGTGGGACAGTCCCTTAGCAATCAGCCCCAGCATTTT	CASSIPPVGQSLSNQPQHF
TRBJ2-6	TRBV7-9	NA	NA	TGTGCCAGCAGTCCTCTAGGCGGGAGGGCCAACGTCCTGACTTTC	CASSPLGGRANVLTF
TRBJ2-7	TRBV29-1	NA	NA	TGCAGCGTTGCACTAGCAGATGAGCAGTACTTC	CSVALADEQYF
TRBJ2-2	TRBV19	NA	NA	TGTGCCAGTAGTACGAACGGGAGGGGGCTTCGCACCGGGGAGCTGTTTTTT	CASSTNGRGLRTGELFF
TRBJ1-2	TRBV2	TRBD1	many	TGTGCCAGCAGTCCGGGACAGGGAAGGTTAGAAGGCTACACCTTC	CASSPGQGRLEGYTF
TRBJ1-2	TRBV25-1	NA	many	TGTGCCAGCAGTGAAAACCACAGGAGAGCTAACTATGGCTACACCTTC	CASSENHRRANYGYTF
TRBJ2-5	TRBV20-1	NA	many	TGCAGTGCTGTACAGCAAATGAAAGAGACCCAGTACTTC	CSAVQQMKETQYF
TRBJ2-1	TRBV7-9	TRBD2	NA	TGTGCCAGCAGCTTAACTAGCGGTTACAATGAGCAGTTCTTC	CASSLTSGYNEQFF
TRBJ2-7	TRBV14	TRBD2	many	TGTGCCAGCAGCATTACCGGGACTAGCGGGCCCTACGAGCAGTACTTC	CASSITGTSGPYEQYF
TRBJ1-2	TRBV12-3/TRBV12-4	NA	many	TGTGCCAGCAGTTTAGATGGGCCGACCTATGGCTACACCTTC	CASSLDGPTYGYTF
TRBJ2-7	TRBV24-1	TRBD1	many	TGTGCCACCAGTGACCCGGGACAGGGTTTCCACGAGCAGTACTTC	CATSDPGQGFHEQYF
TRBJ2-7	TRBV7-9	NA	many	TGTGCCAGCAGCTTACCCCACAGCTACGAGCAGTACTTC	CASSLPHSYEQYF
TRBJ1-1	TRBV2	NA	many	TGTGCCAGCAGTGAAGTCAGGGGAAACACTGAAGCTTTCTTT	CASSEVRGNTEAFF
TRBJ2-5	TRBV12-3/TRBV12-4	NA	many	TGTGCCAGCAGCCGGGGGACAGCTAAAGAGACCCAGTACTTC	CASSRGTAKETQYF
TRBJ2-7	TRBV5-8	TRBD2	many	TGTGCCGGGAGCGGGGGGAGCTCCTACGAGCAGTACTTC	CAGSGGSSYEQYF
TRBJ1-5	TRBV18	TRBD1	NA	TGTGCCAGCTCACAGGGACAGGGGGCCGATCAGCCCCAGCATTTT	CASSQGQGADQPQHF
TRBJ1-4	TRBV25-1	NA	few	TGTGCCAGCAGTGGCGAAAAACTGTTTTTT	CASSGEKLFF
TRBJ1-1	TRBV2	TRBD1	NA	TGTGCAGCGACCGGGACAGGGAACACTGAAGCTTTCTTT	CAATGTGNTEAFF
TRBJ2-7	TRBV7-9	NA	NA	TGTGCCAGCAGCTTAAGGAACGCGAACACCGGGGAGCAGTACTTC	CASSLRNANTGEQYF
TRBJ2-2	TRBV13	TRBD2	few	TGTGCCAGCAGCTTACGACTAGCGGGAGTATCGAACACCGGGGAGCTGTTTTTT	CASSLRLAGVSNTGELFF
TRBJ1-2	TRBV7-6	NA	NA	TGTGCCAGCAGCTTAGCTCCCGGGACCCACTATGGCTACACCTTC	CASSLAPGTHYGYTF
TRBJ1-1	TRBV15	NA	many	TGTGCCACCAGCAGAGATCGAGCCAGCTTAAACACTGAAGCTTTCTTT	CATSRDRASLNTEAFF
TRBJ2-5	TRBV20-1	NA	NA	TGCAGTGCTAGAGGTGGGACCAATGAGACCCAGTACTTC	CSARGGTNETQYF
TRBJ1-2	TRBV20-1	TRBD1	many	TGCAGTGCTAGAGATAGGAGGAGGCAGGGGGACTCTAACTATGGCTACACCTTC	CSARDRRRQGDSNYGYTF
TRBJ1-2	TRBV2	TRBD1	many	TGTGCCAGCGGACAGGGACTGGGTGGCTACACCTTC	CASGQGLGGYTF
TRBJ2-6	TRBV29-1	NA	NA	TGCAGCGTGAGGTGCAGGGGGGCCAACGTCCTGACTTTC	CSVRCRGANVLTF
TRBJ1-4	TRBV7-9	NA	few	TGTGCCAGCAAGGAGGGCGGACCAAATGAAAAACTGTTTTTT	CASKEGGPNEKLFF
TRBJ1-4	TRBV7-9	TRBD1	many	TGTGCCAGCAGCATAGGGGGACAGGGGGAAAAACTGTTTTTT	CASSIGGQGEKLFF
TRBJ1-5	TRBV2	NA	NA	TGTGCCAGCACGGGACTAGCGGGGGAGTCCCAGCATTTT	CASTGLAGESQHF
TRBJ1-4	TRBV6-9	NA	NA	TGTGCCAGCAGTTCGGGAGGACAGTCCAGCGAAAAACTGTTTTTT	CASSSGGQSSEKLFF
TRBJ2-2	TRBV2	NA	NA	TGTGCCAGGACCGGGGAGCTGTTTTTT	CARTGELFF
TRBJ1-4	TRBV18	NA	NA	TGTGCCAGCTCACCACGGGGGACGGCAACTAATGAAAGACTGTTTTTT	CASSPRGTATNERLFF
TRBJ1-5	TRBV20-1	NA	NA	TGCAGTGTGGCAGGGCCAAATCAGCCCCAGCATTTT	CSVAGPNQPQHF
TRBJ1-5	TRBV20-1	TRBD1	few	TGCAGTGCTAGAGTAGGGGCAGGGGGGAGCAATCAGCCCCAGCATTTT	CSARVGAGGSNQPQHF
TRBJ1-4	TRBV7-6	TRBD1	many	TGTGCCAGCAGCTCAGATACAGGGGGGGGCACTAATGAAAAACTGTTTTTT	CASSSDTGGGTNEKLFF
TRBJ2-5	TRBV3-1	NA	NA	TGTGCCAGCAGCCAACCCTGGGATAGCGAAGAGACCCAGTACTTC	CASSQPWDSEETQYF
TRBJ1-6	TRBV10-1	TRBD1	NA	TGCGCCAGCGGAACAGGGGGCCTAGGTTCACCCCTCCACTTT	CASGTGGLGSPLHF
TRBJ1-4	TRBV7-6	TRBD1	NA	TGTGCCAGCACCCCACTCCGGGACAGGGTGAATAATGAAAAACTGTTTTTT	CASTPLRDRVNNEKLFF
TRBJ2-2	TRBV7-9	TRBD2	NA	TGTGCCAGCAGCCAAGAGAACCTAGCGGGGGCGGGGGGGACCGGGGAGCTGTTTTTT	CASSQENLAGAGGTGELFF
TRBJ1-4	TRBV19	NA	NA	TGTGCCAGTGGTATTCAACAGGGAACAACTAATGAAAAACTGTTTTTT	CASGIQQGTTNEKLFF
TRBJ2-1	TRBV24-1	TRBD1	NA	TGTGCCACCCAGCACCGGGACAGCTACAATGAGCAGTTCTTC	CATQHRDSYNEQFF
TRBJ1-1	TRBV7-9	TRBD1	many	TGTGCCAGCAGTTTCCCGGGACAGTCGAACACTGAAGCTTTCTTT	CASSFPGQSNTEAFF
TRBJ1-6	TRBV6-5	NA	NA	TGTGCCAGCAGTTCTCTCTCGACCCGCTACAATTCACCCCTCCACTTT	CASSSLSTRYNSPLHF
TRBJ2-3	TRBV7-2	NA	many	TGTGCCAGCAGCGAAGGGGTAGATACGCAGTATTTT	CASSEGVDTQYF
TRBJ1-1	TRBV5-1	TRBD1	NA	TGCGCCAGCAGCATATCACAGGGGCCGAACACTGAAGCTTTCTTT	CASSISQGPNTEAFF
TRBJ2-2	TRBV10-1	NA	many	TGCGCCAGCAGTGACGGGATACCGTCCGGGGAGCTGTTTTTT	CASSDGIPSGELFF
TRBJ1-2	TRBV10-3	NA	NA	TGTGCCAGCTCACCACGACCGCCCGAGCCTTCAGATACCTATGGCTACACCTTC	CASSPRPPEPSDTYGYTF
TRBJ2-7	TRBV24-1	NA	NA	TGTGCCACCAGTGATCTGACAGGACCCTACGAGCAGTACTTC	CATSDLTGPYEQYF
TRBJ1-1	TRBV6-5	TRBD1	NA	TGTGCCAGCAGTTACTCGACTCCCTGGACAGGGGGGGCCACTGAAGCTTTCTTT	CASSYSTPWTGGATEAFF